The 15 T cell receptor beta chains below all came from one sample that was sequenced in a study of cytomegalovirus exposure and HLA in healthy donors. The PCR made use of 60 Vbeta and 13 Jbeta primers. The method was immunoSEQ multiplex PCR; TCRdb's version includes in-frame clones alone and lacks a portion of them. The sample has about 130,000 clones; roughly four fifths are singletons. The sequenced material came from PBMCs. These receptors all come from a male donor in good health and CMV-seropositive.

The genes are TRBV29-1 and TRBJ1-5; 7 positions match TRBD1. Germline V gene sequence: CDR1 SQVTM, CDR2 ANQGSEA. V was clipped by 5 bases and J by 3 bases; unmatched bases: 4. The length of the CDR3 is 13 residues. The CDR3 DNA sequence: TGCAGCGTTCGGGACAGCCCCAATCAGCCCCAGCATTTT. Translating gives CSVRDSPNQPQHF.

This chain connects TRBV11-2 to TRBJ2-5; D not resolved. The closer fit of TRBJ2-7 to the DNA end suggests the J call may be wrong. This CDR3 is 15 amino acids long. The V gene's germline CDR1 is SGHAT and CDR2 FQNNGV. The CDR3 is CASSLFAPSSYEQYF. The CDR3 DNA is TGTGCCAGCAGCTTATTCGCCCCTAGCTCCTACGAGCAGTACTTC.

The chain has TRBV6-5 and TRBJ2-1; the D gene is possibly TRBD2 (5 bases). The CDR3 totals 11 residues. Germline values: CDR1 MNHEY, CDR2 SVGAGI. With 8 bases removed from V and 3 bases from J, the gap between germline ends came to 5 bases. CDR3 DNA sequence: TGTGCCAGCCGGGACTACAATGAGCAGTTCTTC. The encoded protein is CASRDYNEQFF.

The chain couples TRBV2 to TRBJ2-7; D call uncertain. The germline CDR1 and CDR2 sequences are SNHLY and FYNNEI. Trimming pared 2 bases from V and 6 bases from J, leaving 14 bases between. This CDR3 has 14 residues. Here the CDR3 DNA reads TGTGCCAGCAGTGAACTTCTAGAACCTACCGAGCAGTACTTC. The encoded protein is CASSELLEPTEQYF.

This chain uses TRBV27 with TRBJ2-6, with a possible D match to TRBD2 (5 bases). Germline V CDR1 and CDR2: MNHEY, SMNVEV (reference sequence). CDR3 length: 16 residues. Trimming removed 6 bases from V and 0 bases from J, with 12 bases in between. CDR3 nucleotide sequence: TGTGCCAGCAGAGATAGTGGACTCTCTGGGGCCAACGTCCTGACTTTC. Amino acids: CASRDSGLSGANVLTF.

This clone was detected a few times. The CDR3 region is CASTTKAPSYEQYF. The CDR3 DNA follows: TGTGCCAGCACTACCAAAGCCCCTTCCTACGAGCAGTACTTC. This chain links TRBV2 with TRBJ2-7; D not certain. V was pared by 7 bases and J by 1 base, with 14 bases between. CDR1 is SNHLY, CDR2 FYNNEI, per germline. This CDR3 region has 14 residues. Full variable domain (rest looked up from reference TRBV2 and TRBJ2-7): EPEVTQTPSHQVTQMGQEVILRCVPISNHLYFYWYRQILGQKVEFLVSFYNNEISEKSEIFDDQFSVERPDGSNFTLKIRSTKLEDSAMYFCASTTKAPSYEQYFGPGTRLTVT.

This clone was counted only a few times. The chain joins TRBV27 to TRBJ2-4; a possible D gene is TRBD2 (6 bases). V was shortened by 4 bases and J by 2 bases, with 18 bases between the two germline ends. Germline CDR1 MNHEY, CDR2 SMNVEV (reference sequence). This CDR3 comprises 17 residues. CDR3 DNA: TGTGCCAGCAGTTCTAACGTGGAGGGCCGGACCAAAAACATTCAGTACTTC. It translates to CASSSNVEGRTKNIQYF.

The chain couples TRBV6-6 to TRBJ2-1, with 10 bases aligning to TRBD2. V shed 7 bases, J shed 6 bases, and the junction held 12 bases outside the gene matches. This CDR3 has 16 amino acids. Looked up from germline, CDR1 is MNHNY and CDR2 is SVGAGI (reference sequence). Here the CDR3 reads CASTPGLATSGNEQFF. Written as DNA, the CDR3 is TGTGCCAGCACCCCGGGACTAGCGACGTCGGGCAATGAGCAGTTCTTC.

The chain joins TRBV7-9 to TRBJ2-3; perhaps TRBD1 as D (6 bases). The CDR3 is made up of 14 amino acids. Trimming removed 4 bases at V and 2 bases at J, with 10 bases between. Germline-derived CDR1 and CDR2 are SEHNR and FQNEAQ (reference sequence). CDR3 nucleotide sequence: TGTGCCAGCAGCTCCGACAGGTCCACAGATACGCAGTATTTT. Translating it yields CASSSDRSTDTQYF.

The chain carries TRBV29-1 and TRBJ2-7; TRBD2 is a possible D gene (7 bases). The CDR3 is made up of 13 amino acids. Trimming left V 7 bases short and J 3 bases short, with 16 bases between. Germline V gene sequence: CDR1 SQVTM, CDR2 ANQGSEA. The CDR3 loop reads CSAMIGGDYEQYF. The CDR3 DNA follows: TGCAGCGCCATGATAGGGGGGGACTACGAGCAGTACTTC.

This rearrangement joins TRBV27 to TRBJ2-7; 12 nucleotides match TRBD2. The CDR3 length is 15 residues. Germline CDR1 reads MNHEY; CDR2 reads SMNVEV (reference sequence). J was trimmed by 1 base and V by 5 bases; bases with no gene match: 3. The CDR3 DNA reads TGTGCCAGCAGTCACCTAGCGGGAGGGTCCTACGAGCAGTACTTC. Amino acids: CASSHLAGGSYEQYF.

The chain carries TRBV5-4 and TRBJ2-2, with TRBD2 identical over 9 bases. The germline V gene has CDR1 SGHNT and CDR2 YYREEE (reference sequence). The CDR3 runs 17 residues. With 4 bases clipped from V and 5 bases from J, the junction kept 12 bases outside the gene matches. Here the CDR3 reads CASSPDLGLAGTGELFF. CDR3 in DNA: TGTGCCAGCAGCCCGGATTTGGGACTAGCTGGTACCGGGGAGCTGTTTTTT.

The V and J genes are TRBV5-1 and TRBJ2-7, with a weak D call TRBD1 (6 bases). The CDR3 is made up of 12 amino acids. V was cut by 6 bases and J by 6 bases, with 13 bases left in between. From germline, CDR1 is SGHRS and CDR2 YFSETQ. CDR3 residues: CASKGDGAEQYF. In DNA form, the CDR3 reads TGCGCCAGCAAGGGGGACGGTGCCGAGCAGTACTTC.

V usage is TRBV11-1 and J usage is TRBJ2-7; 8 bases agree with TRBD1. Germline V gene sequence: CDR1 SGHAT, CDR2 FQDESV (reference sequence). The trim removed 5 bases at V and 7 bases at J, leaving 7 bases unmatched. The CDR3 consists of 13 residues. DNA of the CDR3: TGTGCCAGCAGCGGGAGACAGGGGAAGGAGCAGTACTTC. Translated, it gives CASSGRQGKEQYF.

This clone was recorded only once. This sequence joins TRBV7-8 and TRBJ2-2; 10 nucleotides agree with TRBD2. The length of the CDR3 is 18 residues. J was trimmed by 4 bases and V by 4 bases; bases with no gene match: 12. Germline lookup yields CDR1 SGHVS and CDR2 FQNEAQ. CDR3 sequence: CASSSSILAGEGTGELFF. DNA of the CDR3: TGTGCCAGCAGCTCGTCAATCCTAGCGGGAGAGGGCACCGGGGAGCTGTTTTTT.